One sample yielded the 31 T cell receptor beta chains listed below, sequenced in a study of early T cells in non-severe SARS-CoV-2 infection (dated by TCRdb to 2020 to 2022). Library preparation was by 5' RACE. Sequencer: NextSeq 500. The public reads were reprocessed in TCRdb via fastp at Q25 and MiXCR, keeping in-frame beta chains. Each entry is one CDR3 protein sequence, shown with its most common DNA and genes. The sample data list nearly 80,000 distinct CDR3 sequences, and over 10% of these were observed just once. About 1% of the sample belongs to the ten largest clones. Sequenced material: whole blood. These receptors came from an adult who was a healthcare worker with PCR-confirmed SARS-CoV-2 infection or an uninfected control (not recorded which).

This rearrangement joins TRBV7-6 to TRBJ2-4; D might be TRBD1 or TRBD2, each matching 5 bases. Germline-derived CDR1 and CDR2 are SGHVS and FNYEAQ. V was shortened by 5 bases and J by 0 bases, with 14 bases between the two germline ends. This CDR3 has 16 residues. The CDR3 region is CASSPWDGLAKNIQYF. The DNA for the CDR3 is TGTGCCAGCAGCCCCTGGGACGGCCTAGCCAAAAACATTCAGTACTTC.

This clonotype was detected ten times or more. A junction boundary mismatches the germline segment, possibly from a read error. The genes are TRBV28 and TRBJ2-1, with a possible D match to TRBD1 (6 bases). The CDR3 is 13 residues long. Germline V gene data show CDR1 as MDHEN and CDR2 as SYDVKM. Here the CDR3 DNA reads TGTGCAAGCAGGGGATCGGCGGACAATGAGCAGTTCTTC. This codes for CASRGSADNEQFF.

The chain is built from TRBV15 and TRBJ1-3; no clear D. Trimming cost V 1 base and J 1 base, with 8 bases left between them. The CDR3 contains 15 residues. CDR1 LNHNV and CDR2 YYDKDF come from the germline V gene (reference sequence). In DNA form, the CDR3 reads TGTGCCACCAGCAGAGCCAAGCAGTCTGGAAACACCATATATTTT. Translation gives CATSRAKQSGNTIYF.

The table lists this clonotype with many counts. J is TRBJ1-2 and V is TRBV6-2 or TRBV6-3; D is unresolved. Germline V gene data show CDR1 as MNHEY and CDR2 as SVGEGT. Deletions cut 0 bases from V and 4 bases from J, with 12 bases between. The CDR3 consists of 15 residues. The CDR3 region has the DNA TGTGCCAGCAGTTACTCGGGCGAATCCGCCTATGGCTACACCTTC. Amino acids: CASSYSGESAYGYTF.

V and J are TRBV7-2 and TRBJ2-1; a possible D gene is TRBD2 (6 bases). V lost 5 bases and J lost 7, with 15 bases in between. CDR3 length: 14 amino acids. Germline CDR1 reads SGHTA; CDR2 reads FQGNSA. The CDR3 spells CASSLITGENEQFF. The CDR3, as DNA: TGTGCCAGCAGCCTAATAACGGGGGAAAATGAGCAGTTCTTC.

In its sample, this clonotype was seen a few times. This chain uses TRBV29-1 with TRBJ2-7; 10 bases line up with TRBD2. J lost 3 bases, V lost 6 bases, and 5 bases had no gene match. From germline, CDR1 is SQVTM and CDR2 ANQGSEA. The length of the CDR3 is 13 residues. The CDR3 protein is CSVSGGDYYEQYF. CDR3 DNA: TGCAGCGTCAGCGGGGGGGACTACTACGAGCAGTACTTC.

The chain is built from TRBV10-3 and TRBJ1-1; no reliable D call. V dropped 0 bases and J dropped 1 base, with 12 bases sitting between them. The CDR3 totals 16 residues. Germline V gene lookup returns CDR1 ENHRY and CDR2 SYGVKD. The CDR3: CAISESWRFSNTEAFF. The DNA for the CDR3 is TGTGCCATCAGTGAGTCCTGGAGGTTTTCGAACACTGAAGCTTTCTTT.

Ten or more counts support this clonotype. CDR3 DNA sequence: TGTGCCAGCAGCCAAGGGCGACATAACTATGGCTACACCTTC. This codes for CASSQGRHNYGYTF. The genes are TRBV3-1 and TRBJ1-2; D is unresolved. CDR1 is LGHDT, CDR2 YNNKEL, per germline (reference sequence). The CDR3 totals 14 residues. The V end was cut by 1 base, the J end by 1 base, with 7 bases between.

The chain is built from TRBV5-4 and TRBJ1-6, with D possibly matching TRBD1 (5 bases). Germline values: CDR1 SGHNT, CDR2 YYREEE (reference sequence). The CDR3 has 14 residues. V lost 0 bases and J lost 8, with 9 bases in between. The CDR3 DNA sequence: TGTGCCAGCAGCTTGGCCCGGGGCCATTCACCCCTCCACTTT. Protein: CASSLARGHSPLHF.

The chain is built from TRBV27 and TRBJ2-7; D is possibly TRBD1 (6 bases). V was pared by 2 bases and J by 0 bases, with 8 bases between. CDR3 length: 14 amino acids. Germline CDR1 MNHEY, CDR2 SMNVEV (reference sequence). The CDR3 DNA is TGTGCCAGCAGTTTAGCGGACAGCTCCTACGAGCAGTACTTC. The encoded protein is CASSLADSSYEQYF.

This clonotype was picked up many times. V and J are TRBV2 and TRBJ2-5; 7 nucleotides align to TRBD2. The V and J ends lost 4 bases and 2 bases, in that order; junction bases with no gene match: 7. CDR3 size: 15 residues. The germline V gene has CDR1 SNHLY and CDR2 FYNNEI. The chain's CDR3 is CASSVPSGRQETQYF. The CDR3 bases are TGTGCCAGCAGTGTACCTAGCGGAAGACAAGAGACCCAGTACTTC. The complete variable domain, with remaining parts taken from reference TRBV2 and TRBJ2-5, reads EPEVTQTPSHQVTQMGQEVILRCVPISNHLYFYWYRQILGQKVEFLVSFYNNEISEKSEIFDDQFSVERPDGSNFTLKIRSTKLEDSAMYFCASSVPSGRQETQYFGPGTRLLVL.

This clonotype was counted many times. The gene calls are TRBV20-1 and TRBJ2-7; 7 bases are shared with TRBD2. CDR1 DFQATT and CDR2 SNEGSKA come from the germline V gene (reference sequence). The CDR3 spans 12 residues. J gave up 4 bases and V 6 bases, and 6 bases lay outside the gene matches. The CDR3 nucleotides read TGCAGTGCCAACGACGGGGGGTACGAGCAGTACTTC. This codes for CSANDGGYEQYF.

The rearrangement uses TRBV6-2 or TRBV6-3 and TRBJ2-7; unclear D gene. The CDR3 consists of 17 residues. Per the germline V gene, CDR1 is MNHEY and CDR2 is SVGEGT. V lost 6 bases and J lost 0, with 21 bases in between. The CDR3 DNA reads TGTGCCAGCAGCAACCCTATACGCTCGGCAAGCTCCTACGAGCAGTACTTC. It yields the protein CASSNPIRSASSYEQYF.

In its sample, this clonotype is medium-sized (0.01 to 0.1%). The rearrangement uses TRBV12-3 or TRBV12-4 and TRBJ1-2; D is unclear. Trimming took off 7 bases at V and 0 bases at J, with 3 bases between the two ends. The CDR3 totals 11 residues. This chain's CDR3 is CASNSNYGYTF. CDR3 nucleotides: TGTGCCAGCAATTCTAACTATGGCTACACCTTC.

This clonotype was observed a handful of times. This sequence joins TRBV27 and TRBJ1-3, with 8 bases identical to TRBD1. V was clipped by 5 bases and J by 5 bases; unmatched bases: 5. The CDR3 loop spans 14 amino acids. Germline values: CDR1 MNHEY, CDR2 SMNVEV (reference sequence). The CDR3 loop is CASSPGTGRNTIYF. The CDR3 DNA sequence: TGTGCCAGCAGTCCCGGGACAGGTCGAAACACCATATATTTT.

The sample holds many counts of this clonotype. The genes are TRBV7-2 and TRBJ2-5; no clear D. Trimming stripped 4 bases from V and 2 bases from J, with 5 bases between. The CDR3 runs to 12 residues. Per the germline V gene, CDR1 is SGHTA and CDR2 is FQGNSA. The CDR3 DNA reads TGTGCCAGCAGCTCGACTCAAGAGACCCAGTACTTC. This gives the protein CASSSTQETQYF.

This clonotype was recorded a few times. The chain is built from TRBV25-1 and TRBJ2-3, with D unresolved. The V gene's germline CDR1 is MGHDK and CDR2 SYGVNS. CDR3 length: 16 amino acids. Trimming took off 3 bases at V and 2 bases at J, with 15 bases between the two ends. In DNA form, the CDR3 reads TGTGCCAGCAGTGATTTGTCCTCCACATACACAGATACGCAGTATTTT. It specifies CASSDLSSTYTDTQYF.

In this sample, this clonotype turned up many times. The genes are TRBV2 and TRBJ2-1, with D possibly matching TRBD2 (6 bases). Deletions cut 5 bases from V and 6 bases from J, with 23 bases between. This CDR3 comprises 17 residues. Germline values: CDR1 SNHLY, CDR2 FYNNEI. CDR3 region: CASSKNTGTQAPNEQFF. CDR3 DNA: TGTGCCAGCAGTAAAAATACCGGGACTCAAGCCCCCAATGAGCAGTTCTTC.

There are a few counts of this clonotype. The gene calls are TRBV6-1 and TRBJ1-3, with 8 bases fitting TRBD1. V trimming: 6 bases; J trimming: 3 bases; junction bases outside the gene matches: 10. The CDR3 has 16 residues. Germline-derived CDR1 and CDR2 are MNHNS and SASEGT. CDR3 amino acids: CASRRTGTRFGNTIYF. CDR3 coding DNA: TGTGCCAGCAGGCGGACAGGGACTAGGTTTGGAAACACCATATATTTT.

The CDR3: CASSVGTIDTDTQYF. CDR3 bases: TGTGCCAGCAGCGTCGGGACAATCGACACAGATACGCAGTATTTT. The chain has TRBV9 and TRBJ2-3; a weak D match, TRBD1 (6 bases). The V gene lost 2 bases and the J gene lost 2 bases, with 12 bases spanning the gap. Germline V gene data show CDR1 as SGDLS and CDR2 as YYNGEE. This CDR3 has 15 residues. Drawing the rest from reference TRBV9 and TRBJ2-3, the complete variable domain is DSGVTQTPKHLITATGQRVTLRCSPRSGDLSVYWYQQSLDQGLQFLIQYYNGEERAKGNILERFSAQQFPDLHSELNLSSLELGDSALYFCASSVGTIDTDTQYFGPGTRLTVL.

This clonotype has at least ten counts. The V gene is TRBV6-2 or TRBV6-3, the J gene TRBJ2-2; D gene ambiguous. Germline V gene lookup returns CDR1 MNHEY and CDR2 SVGEGT. The V gene lost 8 bases and the J gene lost 4 bases, with 8 bases spanning the gap. The CDR3 length is 12 residues. CDR3 sequence: CASLDPTGELFF. Written as DNA, the CDR3 is TGTGCCAGCCTCGACCCCACCGGGGAGCTGTTTTTT.

This chain joins TRBV28 and TRBJ1-5; D unclear. CDR3 size: 14 residues. Germline lookup yields CDR1 MDHEN and CDR2 SYDVKM. Trimming left V 8 bases short and J 0 bases short, with 11 bases between. CDR3 amino acids: CASLQAYSNQPQHF. The CDR3 DNA reads as TGTGCCAGCCTGCAGGCTTATAGCAATCAGCCCCAGCATTTT.

The chain has TRBV20-1 and TRBJ2-1; D remains unclear. Germline CDR1 DFQATT, CDR2 SNEGSKA (reference sequence). CDR3 size: 14 residues. Trimming stripped 3 bases from V and 0 bases from J, with 9 bases between. The CDR3 loop is CSASRHDSYNEQFF. CDR3 nucleotides: TGCAGTGCTAGTAGACATGACTCCTACAATGAGCAGTTCTTC.

This clonotype came up many times. The V and J genes are TRBV29-1 and TRBJ1-2, with 8 bases lining up with TRBD1. CDR3 length: 14 residues. Germline loops: CDR1 SQVTM, CDR2 ANQGSEA. Trimming removed 7 bases from V and 5 bases from J; junction bases left unmatched: 12. DNA of the CDR3: TGCAGCGCTAATAAAGGACAGGGCCGATATGGCTACACCTTC. This codes for CSANKGQGRYGYTF.

Ten or more counts support this clonotype. The gene calls are TRBV7-8 and TRBJ2-1, with D perhaps being TRBD1 or TRBD2 (6 bases each). The CDR3 length is 14 residues. Germline CDR1 reads SGHVS; CDR2 reads FQNEAQ. V lost 1 base, J lost 8 bases, and 12 bases lay in between. The CDR3 DNA reads as TGTGCCAGCAGCTTAGACGGGGGCTCGTATGAGCAGTTCTTC. It translates to CASSLDGGSYEQFF.

This chain connects TRBV11-2 to TRBJ2-1, with D perhaps TRBD2 (5 bases). Germline-derived CDR1 and CDR2 are SGHAT and FQNNGV. Between the trimmed V and J ends, which lost 5 bases and 6 bases, there was a span of 14 bases. CDR3 length: 14 amino acids. CDR3 residues: CASSPLLAPNEQFF. CDR3 bases: TGTGCCAGCAGCCCTTTGCTAGCTCCCAATGAGCAGTTCTTC. The full variable domain, completed using reference TRBV11-2 and TRBJ2-1, is EAGVAQSPRYKIIEKRQSVAFWCNPISGHATLYWYQQILGQGPKLLIQFQNNGVVDDSQLPKDRFSAERLKGVDSTLKIQPAKLEDSAVYLCASSPLLAPNEQFFGPGTRLTVL.

This clonotype has just a few counts. The rearrangement joins TRBV27 to TRBJ1-1, with D possibly matching TRBD1 (6 bases). V was clipped by 4 bases and J by 9 bases, with 12 bases between them. CDR3 length equals 12 residues. Germline V lookup: CDR1 MNHEY, CDR2 SMNVEV (reference sequence). As DNA, the CDR3 is TGTGCCAGCAGTTACAAGCAGGGGCAAGCTTTCTTT. Its translation is CASSYKQGQAFF.

In this sample, this clonotype turned up many times. The rearrangement uses TRBV20-1 and TRBJ1-4, with TRBD1 identical over 7 bases. V lost 4 bases to trimming and J lost 7 bases; unmatched junction nucleotides: 9. This CDR3 comprises 14 residues. The V gene's germline CDR1 is DFQATT and CDR2 SNEGSKA (reference sequence). CDR3 loop: CSATATGYIEKLFF. CDR3 sequence (DNA): TGCAGTGCTACTGCGACAGGGTACATTGAAAAACTGTTTTTT.

The gene calls are TRBV5-1 and TRBJ1-4; TRBD1 matches at 7 bases. The CDR3 covers 16 residues. CDR1 SGHRS and CDR2 YFSETQ come from the germline V gene. The V and J ends lost 5 bases and 3 bases, in that order; junction bases with no gene match: 10. The CDR3 DNA sequence: TGCGCCAGCAGGCGGAGACAGGGCGCACCTAATGAAAAACTGTTTTTT. It translates to CASRRRQGAPNEKLFF.

There are many counts of this clonotype. The genes are TRBV29-1 and TRBJ2-3; 15 bases agree with TRBD2. The V gene's germline CDR1 is SQVTM and CDR2 ANQGSEA. V gave up 7 bases and J gave up 4 bases; unmatched junction bases: 6. The CDR3 consists of 15 residues. The CDR3 DNA follows: TGCAGCGCCAATGGACTAGCGGGGGGGGCAGATACGCAGTATTTT. This encodes CSANGLAGGADTQYF.

The CDR3 nucleotides are TGTGCCAGCAGTTACGCAATAGACGGACCCTACGAGCAGTACTTC. This translates into CASSYAIDGPYEQYF. The genes are TRBV6-5 and TRBJ2-7; D is undetermined. V was pared by 2 bases and J by 2 bases, with 13 bases between. The CDR3 extends over 15 amino acids. Germline V gene sequence: CDR1 MNHEY, CDR2 SVGAGI.